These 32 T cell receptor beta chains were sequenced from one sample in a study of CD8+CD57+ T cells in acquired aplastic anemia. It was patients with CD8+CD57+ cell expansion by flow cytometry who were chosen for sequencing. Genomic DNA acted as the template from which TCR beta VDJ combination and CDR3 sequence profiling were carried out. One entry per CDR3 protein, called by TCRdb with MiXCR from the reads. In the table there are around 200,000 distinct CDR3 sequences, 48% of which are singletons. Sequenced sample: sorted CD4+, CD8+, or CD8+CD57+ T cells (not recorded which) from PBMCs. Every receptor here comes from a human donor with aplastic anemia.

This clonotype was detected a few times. The CDR3 here is CASSQGLAASSYEQYF. The CDR3 DNA reads TGTGCCAGCAGCCAAGGACTAGCGGCAAGCTCCTACGAGCAGTACTTC. The rearrangement links TRBV4-2 to TRBJ2-7; 9 nucleotides match TRBD2. V dropped 1 base and J dropped 0; count of bases not matched to a gene: 4. CDR3 length: 16 residues. The germline gives CDR1 LGHNA, CDR2 YNFKEQ.

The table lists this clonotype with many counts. The CDR3 sequence: CASSEAPGQSSYEQYF. The CDR3 DNA is TGTGCCAGCAGCGAAGCCCCGGGACAGAGCTCCTACGAGCAGTACTTC. This chain uses TRBV5-5 with TRBJ2-7; TRBD1 matches at 7 bases. The CDR3 extends over 16 amino acids. Per germline, CDR1 SGHKS and CDR2 YYEKEE (reference sequence). The trim removed 4 bases at V and 0 bases at J, leaving 10 bases unmatched. Together with reference TRBV5-5 and TRBJ2-7, the CDR3 gives the full variable domain: DAGVTQSPTHLIKTRGQQVTLRCSPISGHKSVSWYQQVLGQGPQFIFQYYEKEERGRGNFPDRFSARQFPNYSSELNVNALLLGDSALYLCASSEAPGQSSYEQYFGPGTRLTVT.

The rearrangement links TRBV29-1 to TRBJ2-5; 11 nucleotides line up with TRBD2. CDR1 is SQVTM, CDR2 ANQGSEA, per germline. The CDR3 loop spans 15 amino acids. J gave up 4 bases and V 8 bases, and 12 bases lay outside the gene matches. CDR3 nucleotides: TGCAGCCCTGAAGGGTTAGCGGGAGGGAGAGAGACCCAGTACTTC. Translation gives CSPEGLAGGRETQYF.

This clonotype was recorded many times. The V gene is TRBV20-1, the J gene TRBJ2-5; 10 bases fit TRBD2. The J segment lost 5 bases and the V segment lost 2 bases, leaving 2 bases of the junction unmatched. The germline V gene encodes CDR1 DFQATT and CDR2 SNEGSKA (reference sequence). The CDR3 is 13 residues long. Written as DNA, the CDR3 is TGCAGTGCTAGACTAGCGGGAGTCGAGACCCAGTACTTC. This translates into CSARLAGVETQYF.

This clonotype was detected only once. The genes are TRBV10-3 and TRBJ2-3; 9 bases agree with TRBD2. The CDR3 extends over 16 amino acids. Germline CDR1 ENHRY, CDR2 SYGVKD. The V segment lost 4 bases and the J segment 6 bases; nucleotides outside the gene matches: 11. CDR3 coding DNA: TGTGCCATCAGTGTGCAAGCGGGGGGCCCGCCGGATACGCAGTATTTT. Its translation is CAISVQAGGPPDTQYF.

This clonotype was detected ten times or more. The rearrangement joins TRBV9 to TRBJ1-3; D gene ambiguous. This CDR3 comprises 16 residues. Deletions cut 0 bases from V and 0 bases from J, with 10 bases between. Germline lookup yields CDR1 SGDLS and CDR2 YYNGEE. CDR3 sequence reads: CASSVVGGFSGNTIYF. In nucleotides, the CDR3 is TGTGCCAGCAGCGTAGTAGGAGGATTCTCTGGAAACACCATATATTTT.

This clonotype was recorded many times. The CDR3 loop reads CASSLGNTIYF. The CDR3 region has the DNA TGTGCCAGCAGTTTAGGAAACACCATATATTTT. The rearrangement joins TRBV6-5 to TRBJ1-3; D remains ambiguous. Germline V CDR1 and CDR2: MNHEY, SVGAGI. Between the trimmed V and J ends, which lost 4 bases and 4 bases, there was a span of 2 bases. This CDR3 is 11 amino acids long.

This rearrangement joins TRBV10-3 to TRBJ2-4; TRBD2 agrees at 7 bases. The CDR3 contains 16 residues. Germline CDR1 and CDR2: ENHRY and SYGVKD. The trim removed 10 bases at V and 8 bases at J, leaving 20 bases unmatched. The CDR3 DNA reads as TGTGCCAGCACCCAAACGGGGGGACCGAGGACGGACATTCAGTACTTC. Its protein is CASTQTGGPRTDIQYF.

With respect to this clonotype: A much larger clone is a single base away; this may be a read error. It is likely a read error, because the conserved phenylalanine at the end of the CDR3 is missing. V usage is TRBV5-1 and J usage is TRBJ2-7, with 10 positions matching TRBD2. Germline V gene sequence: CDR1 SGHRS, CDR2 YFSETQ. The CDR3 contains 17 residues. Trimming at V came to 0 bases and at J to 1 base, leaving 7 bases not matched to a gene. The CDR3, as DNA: TGCGCCAGCAGCTTGGGGTTAGCGGGGGGACTATCCTACGAGCAGTACTCC. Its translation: CASSLGLAGGLSYEQYS.

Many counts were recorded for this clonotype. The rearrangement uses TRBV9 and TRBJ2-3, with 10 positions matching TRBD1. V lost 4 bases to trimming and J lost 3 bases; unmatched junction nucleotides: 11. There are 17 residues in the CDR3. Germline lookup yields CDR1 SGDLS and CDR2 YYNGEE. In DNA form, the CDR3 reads TGTGCCAGCAGCCCGCGACAGGGGGCGCGAGTAACAGATACGCAGTATTTT. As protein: CASSPRQGARVTDTQYF.

CDR3: CASSPQGGRETQYF. In DNA, the CDR3 is TGCGCCAGCAGCCCCCAGGGGGGAAGAGAGACCCAGTACTTC. The chain recombines TRBV10-2 with TRBJ2-5, with D tentatively TRBD1 (7 bases). The CDR3 is 14 residues long. The germline V gene has CDR1 WSHSY and CDR2 SAAADI. V gave up 6 bases and J gave up 4 bases, with 15 bases separating them.

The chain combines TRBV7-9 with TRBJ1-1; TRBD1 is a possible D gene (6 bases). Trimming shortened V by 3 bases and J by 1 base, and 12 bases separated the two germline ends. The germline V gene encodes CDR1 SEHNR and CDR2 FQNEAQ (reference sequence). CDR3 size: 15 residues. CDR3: CASSFQTGQNTEAFF. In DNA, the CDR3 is TGTGCCAGCAGCTTTCAGACAGGCCAGAACACTGAAGCTTTCTTT.

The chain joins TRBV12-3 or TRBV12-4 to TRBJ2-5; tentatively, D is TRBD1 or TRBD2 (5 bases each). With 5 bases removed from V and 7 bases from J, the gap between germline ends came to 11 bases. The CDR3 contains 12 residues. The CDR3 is CASSKPGRTQYF. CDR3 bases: TGTGCCAGCAGTAAGCCGGGACGGACCCAGTACTTC.

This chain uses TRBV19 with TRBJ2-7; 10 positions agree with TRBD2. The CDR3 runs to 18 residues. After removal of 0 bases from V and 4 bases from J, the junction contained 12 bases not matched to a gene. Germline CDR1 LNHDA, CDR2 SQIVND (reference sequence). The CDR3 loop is CASSIDGWTSGRLYEQYF. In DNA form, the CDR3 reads TGTGCCAGTAGTATAGATGGGTGGACTAGCGGTCGGCTGTACGAGCAGTACTTC.

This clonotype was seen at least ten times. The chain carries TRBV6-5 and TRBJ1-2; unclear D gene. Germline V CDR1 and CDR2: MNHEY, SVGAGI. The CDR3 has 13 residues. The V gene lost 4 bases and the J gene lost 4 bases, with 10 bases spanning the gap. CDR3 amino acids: CASSSVSFYGYTF. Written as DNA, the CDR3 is TGTGCCAGCAGTTCGGTCAGCTTCTATGGCTACACCTTC.

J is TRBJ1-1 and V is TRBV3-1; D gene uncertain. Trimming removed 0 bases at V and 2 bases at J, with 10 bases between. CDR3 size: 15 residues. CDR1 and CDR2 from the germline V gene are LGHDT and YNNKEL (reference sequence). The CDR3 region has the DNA TGTGCCAGCAGCCAAGATCCGGGTCGCAACACTGAAGCTTTCTTT. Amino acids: CASSQDPGRNTEAFF.

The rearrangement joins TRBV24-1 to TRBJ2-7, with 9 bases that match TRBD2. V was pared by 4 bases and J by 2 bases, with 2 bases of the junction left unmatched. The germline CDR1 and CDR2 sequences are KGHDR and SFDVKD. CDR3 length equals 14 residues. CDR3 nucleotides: TGTGCCACCAGTGACGCTAGCGGGGCCTACGAGCAGTACTTC. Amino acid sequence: CATSDASGAYEQYF.

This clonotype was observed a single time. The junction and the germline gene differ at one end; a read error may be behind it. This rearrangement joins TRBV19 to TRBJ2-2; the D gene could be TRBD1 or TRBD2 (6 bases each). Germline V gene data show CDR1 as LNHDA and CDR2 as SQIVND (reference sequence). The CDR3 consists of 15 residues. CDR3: CASSIHGGDTGERFF. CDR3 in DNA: TGTGCCAGTAGTATTCATGGCGGGGACACCGGGGAGCGGTTTTTT.

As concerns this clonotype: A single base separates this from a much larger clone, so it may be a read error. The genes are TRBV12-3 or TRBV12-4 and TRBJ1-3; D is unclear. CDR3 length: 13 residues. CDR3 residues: CASGLRFGNTIYF. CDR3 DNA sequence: TGTGCCAGCGGTTTAAGGTTTGGAAACACCATATATTTT.

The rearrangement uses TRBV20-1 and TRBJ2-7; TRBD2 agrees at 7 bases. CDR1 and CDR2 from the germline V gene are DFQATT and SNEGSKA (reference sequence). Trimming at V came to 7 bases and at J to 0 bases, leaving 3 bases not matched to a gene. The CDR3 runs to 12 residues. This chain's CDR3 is CSGGGNSYEQYF. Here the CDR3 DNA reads TGCAGTGGGGGGGGGAACTCCTACGAGCAGTACTTC.

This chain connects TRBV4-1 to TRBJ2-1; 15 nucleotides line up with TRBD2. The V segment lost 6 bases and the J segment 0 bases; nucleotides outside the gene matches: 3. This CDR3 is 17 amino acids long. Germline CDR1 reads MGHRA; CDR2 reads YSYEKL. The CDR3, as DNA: TGCGCCAGCAGTCGGACTAGCGGGAGGGGCTCCTACAATGAGCAGTTCTTC. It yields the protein CASSRTSGRGSYNEQFF.

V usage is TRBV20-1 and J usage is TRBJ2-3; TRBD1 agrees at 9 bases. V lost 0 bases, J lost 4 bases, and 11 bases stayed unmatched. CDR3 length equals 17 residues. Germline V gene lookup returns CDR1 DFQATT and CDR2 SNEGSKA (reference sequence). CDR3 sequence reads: CSARDPRGTGSADTQYF. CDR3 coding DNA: TGCAGTGCTAGAGATCCTCGGGGGACAGGGAGTGCAGATACGCAGTATTTT.

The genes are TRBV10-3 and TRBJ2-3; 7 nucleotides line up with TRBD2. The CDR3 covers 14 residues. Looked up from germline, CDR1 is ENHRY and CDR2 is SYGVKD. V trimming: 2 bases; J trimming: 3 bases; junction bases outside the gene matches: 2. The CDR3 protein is CAISEGGETDTQYF. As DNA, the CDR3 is TGTGCCATCAGTGAGGGGGGGGAGACAGATACGCAGTATTTT.

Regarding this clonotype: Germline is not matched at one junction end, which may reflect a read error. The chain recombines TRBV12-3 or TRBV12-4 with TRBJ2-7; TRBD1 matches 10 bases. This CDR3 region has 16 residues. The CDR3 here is CASSLGGGQGIYGQYF. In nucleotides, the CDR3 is TGTGCCAGCAGTCTTGGGGGGGGACAGGGGATCTACGGGCAGTACTTC.

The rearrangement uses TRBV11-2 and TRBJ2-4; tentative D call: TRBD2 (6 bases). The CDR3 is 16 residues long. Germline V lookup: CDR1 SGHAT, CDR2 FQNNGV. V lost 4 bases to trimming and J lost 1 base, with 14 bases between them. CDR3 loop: CASSWAGKGAKNIQYF. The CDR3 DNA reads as TGTGCCAGCAGCTGGGCGGGGAAAGGCGCCAAAAACATTCAGTACTTC.

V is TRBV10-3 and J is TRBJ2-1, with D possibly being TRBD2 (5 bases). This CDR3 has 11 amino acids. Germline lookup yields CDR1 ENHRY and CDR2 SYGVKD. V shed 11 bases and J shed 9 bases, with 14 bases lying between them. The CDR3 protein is CAVRAAGEQFF. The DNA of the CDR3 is TGTGCCGTCCGAGCGGCGGGTGAGCAGTTCTTC.

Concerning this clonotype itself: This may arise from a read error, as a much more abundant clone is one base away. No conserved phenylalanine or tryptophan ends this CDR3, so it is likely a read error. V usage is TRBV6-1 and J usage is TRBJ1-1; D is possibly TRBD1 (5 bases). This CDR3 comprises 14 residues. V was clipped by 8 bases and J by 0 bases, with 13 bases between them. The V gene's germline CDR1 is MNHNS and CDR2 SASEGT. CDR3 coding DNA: TGTGCCAGCGGAAGTGGGGCCCTGAACACTGAAGCTTTCTCT. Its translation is CASGSGALNTEAFS.

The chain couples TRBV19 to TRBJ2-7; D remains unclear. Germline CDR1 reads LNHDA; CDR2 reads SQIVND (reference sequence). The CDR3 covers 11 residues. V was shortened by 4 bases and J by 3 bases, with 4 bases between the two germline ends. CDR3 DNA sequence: TGTGCCAGTAGTACAGGCTACGAGCAGTACTTC. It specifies CASSTGYEQYF.

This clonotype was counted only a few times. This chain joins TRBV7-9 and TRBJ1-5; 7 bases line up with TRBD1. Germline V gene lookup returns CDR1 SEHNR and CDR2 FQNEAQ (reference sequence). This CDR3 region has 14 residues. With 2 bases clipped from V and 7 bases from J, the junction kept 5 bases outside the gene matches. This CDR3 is CASSLTGEGQPQHF. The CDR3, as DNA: TGTGCCAGCAGCTTAACAGGGGAGGGACAGCCCCAGCATTTT.

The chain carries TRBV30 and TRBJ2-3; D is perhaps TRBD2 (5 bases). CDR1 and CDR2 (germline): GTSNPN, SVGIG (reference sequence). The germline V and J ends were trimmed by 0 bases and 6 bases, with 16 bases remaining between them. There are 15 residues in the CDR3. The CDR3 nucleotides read TGTGCCTGGAGTGTAAGTGGGAGAGGTGAGGATACGCAGTATTTT. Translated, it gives CAWSVSGRGEDTQYF. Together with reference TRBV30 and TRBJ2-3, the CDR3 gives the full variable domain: SQTIHQWPATLVQPVGSPLSLECTVEGTSNPNLYWYRQAAGRGLQLLFYSVGIGQISSEVPQNLSASRPQDRQFILSSKKLLLSDSGFYLCAWSVSGRGEDTQYFGPGTRLTVL.

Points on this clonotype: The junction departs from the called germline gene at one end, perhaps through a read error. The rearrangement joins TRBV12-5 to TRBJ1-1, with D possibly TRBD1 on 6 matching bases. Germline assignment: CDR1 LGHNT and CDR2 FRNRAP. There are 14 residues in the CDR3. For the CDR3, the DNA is TGTGCTGGTGGTTTGCGTGGGGGCCTGGGCCAAGCTTTCTTT. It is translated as CAGGLRGGLGQAFF.

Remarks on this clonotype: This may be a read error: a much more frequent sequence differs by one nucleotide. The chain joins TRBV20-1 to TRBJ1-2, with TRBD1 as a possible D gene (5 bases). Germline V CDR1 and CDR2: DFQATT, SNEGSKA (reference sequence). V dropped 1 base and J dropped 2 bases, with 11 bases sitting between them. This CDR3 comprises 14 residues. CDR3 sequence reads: CSARGRVGNYGYTF. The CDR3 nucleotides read TGCAGTGCTAGAGGCAGGGTGGGAAACTATGGCTACACCTTC.